This TCR beta chain stems from a study of CD8+CD57+ T cells in acquired aplastic anemia. This clonotype was found once. The V gene end was trimmed by 2 bases and the J gene end by 7 bases; junction bases not matched to a gene: 3. This CDR3 contains 13 residues. Germline V gene sequence: CDR1 SGDLS, CDR2 YYNGEE. The template used for profiling TCR beta VDJ and CDR3 was genomic DNA. Via MiXCR, TCRdb re-called the reads, giving one row per CDR3 protein. The sample lists roughly 200,000 distinct CDR3 sequences, around 63% occurring once. The source of this sequence is a human donor in good health. The specimen sequenced was sorted CD4+, CD8+, or CD8+CD57+ T cells (not recorded which) from PBMCs. The rearrangement links TRBV9 to TRBJ2-7; TRBD1 matches 10 bases. The CDR3 nucleotides read TGTGCCAGCAGCGTCGGGACAGGGGTGGAGCAGTACTTC. This codes for CASSVGTGVEQYF.